The entry below describes one T cell receptor (beta chain). The antigen remains unidentified. The source of the sample is a study of T cell repertoires in cytomegalovirus infection. Overall study: In the study, CMV epitopes included recently identified HLA-C-restricted and well-studied HLA-B-restricted ones. Based on public TCR beta signatures, there were indications of CMV infection and of a matching HLA type. Study-wide results and limits: There were carriers of CMV plus the relevant HLA, and cumulative public TCR beta family frequency identified them. The ex vivo response showed dominance by HLA-C-restricted CMV-specific TCR beta clonotypes.

MiXCR, run by TCRdb on the reads, gives a single entry per CDR3 protein. This sample carries approximately 390,000 distinct CDR3 sequences, nearly 35% of them seen once, and the ten largest clones take 13%. This CDR3 spans 13 amino acids. Trimming removed 5 bases from V and 4 bases from J; junction bases left unmatched: 2. Germline V gives CDR1 LNHDA, CDR2 SQIVND (reference sequence). Material: cultured PBMCs, obtained from culture after CMV antigen stimulation. The V and J genes are TRBV19 and TRBJ2-5; 9 bases line up with TRBD1. The sequence was collected from a human donor in good health (CMV status not recorded). Some clones in this sample may be carry-over from other donors' samples. The CDR3 loop reads CASSGTGRETQYF. As DNA, the CDR3 is TGTGCCAGTAGTGGGACAGGGAGAGAGACCCAGTACTTC.